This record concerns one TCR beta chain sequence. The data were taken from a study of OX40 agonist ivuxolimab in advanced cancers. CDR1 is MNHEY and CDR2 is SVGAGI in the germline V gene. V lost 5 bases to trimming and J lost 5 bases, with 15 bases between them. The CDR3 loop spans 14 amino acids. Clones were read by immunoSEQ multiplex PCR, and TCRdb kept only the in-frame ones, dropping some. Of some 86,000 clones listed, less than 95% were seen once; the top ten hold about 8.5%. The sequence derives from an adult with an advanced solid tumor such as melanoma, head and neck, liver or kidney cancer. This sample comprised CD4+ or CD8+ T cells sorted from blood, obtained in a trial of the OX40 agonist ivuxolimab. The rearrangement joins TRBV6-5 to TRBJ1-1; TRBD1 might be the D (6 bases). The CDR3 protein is CASSTSTGGTEAFF. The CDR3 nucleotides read TGTGCCAGCAGTACCTCGACAGGTGGGACTGAAGCTTTCTTT.